This is a list of T cell receptor beta chains from one sample in a study of blood T cells in healthy people across ages. MiXCR was run by TCRdb on the 5' RACE reads, yielding one entry per CDR3 protein. The data show about 1.8 million distinct CDR3 sequences, roughly 50% seen once. Sequenced input: blood. These receptors all come from a woman between 40 and 50 years old in good health. The CDR3 runs from the conserved cysteine through the conserved F or W. The D gene is left open where the match is weak. Size tells how often a clone was seen (once, few, many) or the class of an expanded clone, and some rows leave it out.

CDR3	DNA	D	size	V	J
CSVQADRARPEQFF	TGCAGCGTGCAAGCTGACAGGGCCAGGCCTGAGCAGTTCTTC	TRBD1	few	TRBV29-1	TRBJ2-1
CASSAGSGEAKNIQYF	TGTGCCAGCAGCGCCGGATCAGGGGAAGCCAAAAACATTCAGTACTTC	-	few	TRBV9	TRBJ2-4
CSALGPILDTQYF	TGCAGTGCCCTGGGACCGATTTTGGATACGCAGTATTTT	-	-	TRBV20-1	TRBJ2-3
CASSTRTVRFNYGYTF	TGTGCCAGCAGTACTCGGACAGTGAGGTTTAACTATGGCTACACCTTC	-	-	TRBV27	TRBJ1-2
CASSLERGRPNEQYF	TGTGCCAGCAGCTTAGAAAGGGGGCGGCCCAATGAGCAGTACTTC	TRBD1	-	TRBV11-2	TRBJ2-7
CASSYSWGAGQETQYF	TGTGCCAGCAGTTACTCGTGGGGAGCGGGACAAGAGACCCAGTACTTC	TRBD2	few	TRBV6-5	TRBJ2-5
CASSDGPSGANVLTF	TGCGCCAGCAGTGACGGGCCCTCTGGGGCCAACGTCCTGACTTTC	-	few	TRBV10-1	TRBJ2-6
CASRPDEAYEQYF	TGTGCCAGCAGACCAGACGAGGCCTACGAGCAGTACTTC	-	-	TRBV6-2/TRBV6-3	TRBJ2-7
CSASDRKSSYEQYF	TGCAGTGCTAGCGACAGGAAGAGCTCCTACGAGCAGTACTTC	-	-	TRBV20-1	TRBJ2-7
CASSRPGPHNEKLFF	TGTGCCAGCAGTCGTCCGGGACCGCATAATGAAAAACTGTTTTTT	-	-	TRBV25-1	TRBJ1-4
CASTFSRGASNEQFF	TGTGCCAGCACCTTCTCTAGGGGGGCCTCCAATGAGCAGTTCTTC	-	few	TRBV12-3/TRBV12-4	TRBJ2-1
CASSLVRGGGDTQYF	TGTGCCAGCAGTTTAGTCAGAGGGGGGGGAGATACGCAGTATTTT	-	-	TRBV12-3/TRBV12-4	TRBJ2-3
CASSDYNAYNSPLHF	TGTGCCAGCAGCGACTATAACGCCTATAATTCACCCCTCCACTTT	-	-	TRBV3-1	TRBJ1-6
CASSLPSQTQYF	TGTGCCAGCAGCCTCCCCAGCCAGACCCAGTACTTC	-	-	TRBV14	TRBJ2-5
CSALDSYLSPYNEQFF	TGCAGTGCTCTCGACAGTTACCTCTCTCCTTACAATGAGCAGTTCTTC	-	-	TRBV20-1	TRBJ2-1
CASSPLDTDSYNSPLHF	TGTGCCAGCAGTCCCCTAGACACCGACTCCTATAATTCACCCCTCCACTTT	-	-	TRBV28	TRBJ1-6
CASSLGNQGSEQYF	TGTGCCAGCAGCTTAGGGAACCAAGGCTCCGAGCAGTACTTC	-	-	TRBV7-9	TRBJ2-7
CASSPNGQGAYEQYF	TGTGCCAGCAGTCCCAACGGACAGGGGGCTTACGAGCAGTACTTC	TRBD1	-	TRBV27	TRBJ2-7
CASSQDMVGIETQYF	TGTGCCAGCAGCCAAGATATGGTAGGGATAGAGACCCAGTACTTC	-	-	TRBV3-1	TRBJ2-5
CASSRTSTPEAFF	TGTGCCAGCAGTCGGACAAGCACCCCTGAAGCTTTCTTT	-	-	TRBV6-5	TRBJ1-1
CSAGRVQETQYF	TGCAGTGCCGGGAGGGTTCAGGAGACCCAGTACTTC	TRBD2	-	TRBV20-1	TRBJ2-5
CSARGKVYEQFF	TGCAGTGCTAGAGGGAAAGTATACGAGCAGTTCTTC	-	-	TRBV20-1	TRBJ2-1
CASSSTRFNYGYTF	TGTGCCAGCAGTTCGACCAGGTTTAACTATGGCTACACCTTC	-	few	TRBV28	TRBJ1-2
CASSLPRTGANEQFF	TGTGCCAGCAGCTTACCTAGGACAGGGGCCAATGAGCAGTTCTTC	TRBD1	-	TRBV7-2	TRBJ2-1
CASSLASRRTANYGYTF	TGCGCCAGCAGCTTGGCCTCCAGACGGACAGCTAACTATGGCTACACCTTC	-	-	TRBV5-1	TRBJ1-2
CATSEPRGYQETQYF	TGTGCCACCAGTGAACCCAGGGGGTACCAAGAGACCCAGTACTTC	TRBD1	-	TRBV24-1	TRBJ2-5
CASRPGQATQYF	TGTGCCAGCAGACCGGGACAGGCAACCCAGTACTTC	TRBD1	few	TRBV2	TRBJ2-5
CASSAAEGLPNEQFF	TGTGCCAGCAGTGCAGCCGAGGGACTACCCAATGAGCAGTTCTTC	TRBD2	few	TRBV12-3/TRBV12-4	TRBJ2-1
CASSQDGGSYNSPLHF	TGTGCCAGCAGCCAAGATGGGGGCTCCTATAATTCACCCCTCCACTTT	-	-	TRBV14	TRBJ1-6
CASSDGTGGQPQHF	TGTGCCAGCAGTGATGGCACAGGGGGTCAGCCCCAGCATTTT	TRBD1	-	TRBV6-1	TRBJ1-5
CASSSVAYNEQFF	TGTGCCAGCAGTTCCGTGGCCTACAATGAGCAGTTCTTC	-	many	TRBV6-2/TRBV6-3	TRBJ2-1
CASSQDRISGGRETQYF	TGTGCCAGCAGCCAAGATCGGATTAGCGGGGGAAGAGAGACCCAGTACTTC	TRBD2	few	TRBV4-2	TRBJ2-5
CASSQDPGTLSTDTQYF	TGCGCCAGCAGCCAAGATCCCGGGACCCTCAGCACAGATACGCAGTATTTT	-	few	TRBV4-3	TRBJ2-3
CASSTLAAHNEQFF	TGCGCCAGCAGCACGCTAGCGGCACACAATGAGCAGTTCTTC	TRBD2	-	TRBV5-1	TRBJ2-1
CASRRHTGPSMGYTF	TGTGCCAGCAGAAGACATACAGGGCCATCTATGGGCTACACCTTC	-	-	TRBV6-5	TRBJ1-2
CASSQPGTETQYF	TGTGCCAGCAGTCAGCCGGGGACTGAGACCCAGTACTTC	-	few	TRBV6-5	TRBJ2-5
CASSPRDIEQFF	TGTGCCAGCTCACCACGGGACATCGAGCAGTTCTTC	-	many	TRBV18	TRBJ2-1
CASSPMWTDTQYF	TGTGCCAGCAGTCCGATGTGGACAGATACGCAGTATTTT	-	-	TRBV28	TRBJ2-3
CASSQVPIASSQDTQYF	TGCGCCAGCAGCCAAGTACCCATCGCGAGTTCACAAGATACGCAGTATTTT	-	few	TRBV4-1	TRBJ2-3
CASGPDVPEARTNYGYTF	TGTGCTAGTGGTCCCGACGTCCCAGAGGCTCGCACTAACTATGGCTACACCTTC	-	-	TRBV12-5	TRBJ1-2
CSAGEGSGYGYTF	TGCAGTGCTGGGGAGGGGTCGGGCTATGGCTACACCTTC	-	-	TRBV20-1	TRBJ1-2
CASKMTPGQSYNEQFF	TGTGCCAGCAAGATGACCCCGGGACAGTCCTACAATGAGCAGTTCTTC	TRBD1	once	TRBV6-6	TRBJ2-1
CASRETGMDQPQHF	TGTGCCAGCAGAGAAACAGGGATGGATCAGCCCCAGCATTTT	-	-	TRBV6-2/TRBV6-3	TRBJ1-5
CASSQDRGRWDTQYF	TGTGCCAGCAGCCAAGACAGGGGAAGATGGGATACGCAGTATTTT	-	few	TRBV3-1	TRBJ2-3
CASSPDANQPQHF	TGTGCCAGCAGCCCAGACGCCAATCAGCCCCAGCATTTT	-	few	TRBV5-1	TRBJ1-5
CASSLEITFYEQYF	TGTGCCAGCAGCTTAGAGATCACTTTCTACGAGCAGTACTTC	-	-	TRBV7-8	TRBJ2-7
CSADRELTGTYEQYF	TGCAGTGCTGACCGTGAGCTGACAGGGACCTACGAGCAGTACTTC	TRBD1	-	TRBV20-1	TRBJ2-7
CAASPTGVPQETQYF	TGTGCCGCCAGTCCTACAGGGGTCCCCCAAGAGACCCAGTACTTC	TRBD1	-	TRBV24-1	TRBJ2-5
CASSRGGRDEQYF	TGTGCCAGCAGTCGGGGGGGCCGCGACGAGCAGTACTTC	TRBD2	-	TRBV25-1	TRBJ2-7
CASSLEGGHNSPLHF	TGCGCCAGCAGCTTGGAAGGGGGTCATAATTCACCCCTCCACTTT	-	-	TRBV5-1	TRBJ1-6
CSVKPSLLYNEQYF	TGCAGCGTTAAGCCTAGCTTGCTCTACAATGAGCAGTACTTC	-	-	TRBV29-1	TRBJ2-7
CASSQDREYNEQFF	TGTGCCAGCAGCCAAGACAGGGAGTACAATGAGCAGTTCTTC	-	-	TRBV4-2	TRBJ2-1
CASSGPGRNYNEQYF	TGTGCCAGCAGTGGCCCCGGGCGAAATTACAATGAGCAGTACTTC	-	-	TRBV6-2/TRBV6-3	TRBJ2-5
CASENRGRRTEAFF	TGTGCCAGCGAGAACAGGGGGCGAAGGACTGAAGCTTTCTTT	TRBD1	-	TRBV6-5	TRBJ1-1
CASSFKTGGGVGEQFF	TGCGCCAGCAGCTTTAAAACCGGTGGGGGCGTGGGAGAGCAGTTCTTC	-	-	TRBV5-1	TRBJ2-1
CASSHRDRDVNGYTF	TGTGCCAGCAGTCATCGGGACAGGGATGTTAATGGCTACACCTTC	TRBD1	-	TRBV6-2/TRBV6-3	TRBJ1-2